Below are 24 T cell receptor beta chains sequenced from a single sample in a study of blood T cell repertoires in COVID-19 (dated by TCRdb to about 2020). Receptor amplification or capture employed the immunoSEQ multiplex PCR assay. TCRdb stores this immuneACCESS table with in-frame sequences only. Part of the clones is absent; in the studies checked, under half of the shortfall reflects unresolved V genes, and no reason is known for the rest. Present in this sample are some 250,000 clones, 86% of which were seen just once. Less than 15% of the sample rests with the top ten. Sequenced: peripheral blood. The source is a woman in her 30s with COVID-19, enrolled during active disease.

This clone was seen a few times. V is TRBV7-8 and J is TRBJ2-7; TRBD1 matches at 7 bases. Germline V CDR1 and CDR2: SGHVS, FQNEAQ. The junction had 10 bases not matched to a gene; V was cut back by 3 bases and J by 5 bases. CDR3 length equals 15 residues. This CDR3 is CASSLQGGGYNEQYF. In nucleotides, the CDR3 is TGTGCCAGCAGCTTGCAAGGGGGCGGGTATAACGAGCAGTACTTC.

This clone was counted a few times. The chain is built from TRBV2 and TRBJ1-6; D is unclear. CDR3 length: 15 amino acids. Germline-derived CDR1 and CDR2 are SNHLY and FYNNEI. The V end was cut by 5 bases, the J end by 7 bases, with 15 bases between. The CDR3 nucleotides read TGTGCCAGCAGTTCCAGGCCGAGAGAGAATTCACCCCTCCACTTT. Translating it yields CASSSRPRENSPLHF.

CDR3 coding DNA: TGTGCCAGCAGTCCGACAGGGTTGAATGGCTACACCTTC. This codes for CASSPTGLNGYTF. The chain employs TRBV12-3 or TRBV12-4 and TRBJ1-2; 7 nucleotides align to TRBD1. Unmatched junction bases numbered 6, after V lost 5 bases and J lost 6 bases. This CDR3 has 13 residues.

V and J are TRBV7-4 and TRBJ2-7, with a weak D call TRBD2 (6 bases). The CDR3 covers 13 residues. Deletions cut 8 bases from V and 7 bases from J, with 18 bases between. CDR1 and CDR2 (germline): SGHVT, SQSDAQ. This chain's CDR3 is CASPPGGSEEQYF. The CDR3 nucleotides read TGTGCCAGCCCCCCTGGGGGGTCGGAAGAGCAGTACTTC.

The CDR3, as DNA: TGTGCCAGCAGGACTAGCGGGGGAACCGGGGAGCTGTTTTTT. The encoded protein is CASRTSGGTGELFF. J is TRBJ2-2 and V is TRBV6-5; 12 nucleotides line up with TRBD2. J was trimmed by 5 bases and V by 6 bases; bases with no gene match: 1. CDR1 and CDR2 (germline): MNHEY, SVGAGI. This CDR3 is built from 14 residues.

The chain carries TRBV29-1 and TRBJ2-7; TRBD2 is a possible D gene (6 bases). CDR1 and CDR2 from the germline V gene are SQVTM and ANQGSEA. V dropped 7 bases and J dropped 5 bases, with 15 bases sitting between them. The CDR3 consists of 12 residues. The CDR3 nucleotides are TGCAGCGCCATGGGGGGAGTCAACGAGCAGTACTTC. It specifies CSAMGGVNEQYF.

The chain carries TRBV7-6 and TRBJ2-1; TRBD2 is a possible D gene (6 bases). Germline values: CDR1 SGHVS, CDR2 FNYEAQ. The length of the CDR3 is 12 residues. V lost 4 bases to trimming and J lost 6 bases, with 7 bases between them. Written as DNA, the CDR3 is TGTGCCAGCAGCTGGGGACTCAATGAGCAGTTCTTC. It translates to CASSWGLNEQFF. Combining the CDR3 with reference TRBV7-6 and TRBJ2-1 gives the whole variable domain GAGVSQSPRYKVTKRGQDVALRCDPISGHVSLYWYRQALGQGPEFLTYFNYEAQQDKSGLPNDRFSAERPEGSISTLTIQRTEQRDSAMYRCASSWGLNEQFFGPGTRLTVL.

This chain links TRBV6-5 with TRBJ1-2, with TRBD1 matching over 7 bases. Germline V gene data show CDR1 as MNHEY and CDR2 as SVGAGI. The CDR3 has 14 residues. V gave up 5 bases and J gave up 6 bases; unmatched junction bases: 9. The CDR3 protein is CASSIRQGVDGYTF. The CDR3 bases are TGTGCCAGCAGTATTCGACAGGGCGTGGATGGCTACACCTTC.

J is TRBJ1-1 and V is TRBV2, with 7 bases aligning to TRBD1. Germline V CDR1 and CDR2: SNHLY, FYNNEI. The CDR3 sequence is 14 residues long. V lost 4 bases and J lost 2; bases outside the gene matches: 4. Here the CDR3 DNA reads TGTGCCAGCAGTGTAGAGGGGGCCAACACTGAAGCTTTCTTT. Translated: CASSVEGANTEAFF.

V is TRBV6-2 or TRBV6-3 and J is TRBJ2-4, with TRBD1 as a possible D gene (6 bases). The V gene lost 2 bases and the J gene lost 3 bases, with 17 bases spanning the gap. Germline CDR1 and CDR2: MNHEY and SVGEGT. The CDR3 extends over 17 amino acids. The CDR3 spells CASSYPRDIQYKNIQYF. CDR3 DNA sequence: TGTGCCAGCAGTTACCCGAGGGACATCCAATACAAAAACATTCAGTACTTC.

The CDR3 DNA follows: TGCGCCAGCAGCCCGAGCGGGACGCACAATGAGCAGTTCTTC. This codes for CASSPSGTHNEQFF. The V and J genes are TRBV5-1 and TRBJ2-1; TRBD2 aligns across 7 bases. Germline V gene lookup returns CDR1 SGHRS and CDR2 YFSETQ. Trimming removed 4 bases from V and 5 bases from J; junction bases left unmatched: 6. The CDR3 is 14 residues long.

This clone was seen once. This chain joins TRBV27 and TRBJ2-7, with 7 bases fitting TRBD1. The CDR3 is 13 residues long. J gave up 2 bases and V 9 bases, and 7 bases lay outside the gene matches. Germline CDR1 reads MNHEY; CDR2 reads SMNVEV (reference sequence). The CDR3 DNA sequence: TGTGCCAGTGGACAGGCGATTGCCTACGAGCAGTACTTC. The encoded protein is CASGQAIAYEQYF.

This chain links TRBV12-3 or TRBV12-4 with TRBJ1-4; D not certain. The CDR3 is made up of 13 amino acids. V lost 5 bases to trimming and J lost 10 bases, with 14 bases between them. DNA of the CDR3: TGTGCCAGCAGTCTAACTCAATCCGGAAAACTGTTTTTT. It specifies CASSLTQSGKLFF.

This chain joins TRBV6-2 or TRBV6-3 and TRBJ2-7; TRBD2 is a possible D gene (7 bases). The CDR3 is 14 residues long. Trimming removed 4 bases at V and 0 bases at J, with 10 bases between. The germline V gene has CDR1 MNHEY and CDR2 SVGEGT. The CDR3 DNA reads TGTGCCAGCAGTTGGGGGGGCAGCTCCTACGAGCAGTACTTC. It encodes CASSWGGSSYEQYF.

This chain joins TRBV2 and TRBJ2-1; unclear D gene. V gave up 5 bases and J gave up 0 bases, with 8 bases separating them. Germline V gene data show CDR1 as SNHLY and CDR2 as FYNNEI. This CDR3 region has 14 residues. The CDR3 coding sequence is TGTGCCAGCAGTCGCCGCAGCTCCTACAATGAGCAGTTCTTC. It is translated as CASSRRSSYNEQFF. Looking up the rest from reference TRBV2 and TRBJ2-1 gives the full variable domain: EPEVTQTPSHQVTQMGQEVILRCVPISNHLYFYWYRQILGQKVEFLVSFYNNEISEKSEIFDDQFSVERPDGSNFTLKIRSTKLEDSAMYFCASSRRSSYNEQFFGPGTRLTVL.

This chain joins TRBV20-1 and TRBJ2-1; D is unresolved. Per germline, CDR1 DFQATT and CDR2 SNEGSKA (reference sequence). V lost 0 bases to trimming and J lost 7 bases, with 4 bases between them. The CDR3 is made up of 11 amino acids. CDR3 loop: CSARDSNEQFF. The CDR3 DNA sequence: TGCAGTGCTAGAGACTCGAATGAGCAGTTCTTC.

The CDR3 coding sequence is TGTGCCAGCTCACCGACGACAGGGGAAAACATTCAGTACTTC. Its translation: CASSPTTGENIQYF. V gene TRBV18 combines with J gene TRBJ2-4, with 8 positions matching TRBD1. V was clipped by 3 bases and J by 5 bases; unmatched bases: 3. Germline lookup yields CDR1 KGHSH and CDR2 LQKENI. The CDR3 covers 14 residues. Based on the CDR3 plus reference TRBV18 and TRBJ2-4, the full variable domain is NAGVMQNPRHLVRRRGQEARLRCSPMKGHSHVYWYRQLPEEGLKFMVYLQKENIIDESGMPKERFSAEFPKEGPSILRIQQVVRGDSAAYFCASSPTTGENIQYFGAGTRLSVL.

This clone was seen once. The chain carries TRBV15 and TRBJ2-7; 8 nucleotides agree with TRBD2. The germline V gene has CDR1 LNHNV and CDR2 YYDKDF (reference sequence). J was trimmed by 4 bases and V by 2 bases; bases with no gene match: 10. The CDR3 runs to 16 residues. The CDR3 spells CATSRFPGGPRYEQYF. The CDR3 DNA reads TGTGCCACCAGCAGATTTCCGGGGGGGCCTCGGTACGAGCAGTACTTC.

CDR3 residues: CASRRTGMNTEAFF. Written as DNA, the CDR3 is TGTGCCAGTAGGAGGACAGGCATGAACACTGAAGCTTTCTTT. The chain carries TRBV19 and TRBJ1-1; 7 nucleotides line up with TRBD1. Looked up from germline, CDR1 is LNHDA and CDR2 is SQIVND (reference sequence). Unmatched junction bases numbered 4, after V lost 6 bases and J lost 0 bases. This CDR3 has 14 amino acids.

The chain employs TRBV27 and TRBJ2-1, with 12 bases lining up with TRBD2. The CDR3 length is 15 residues. V was pared by 4 bases and J by 9 bases, with 7 bases of the junction left unmatched. Germline CDR1 is MNHEY and CDR2 is SMNVEV (reference sequence). The CDR3: CASSSLAGGPTEQFF. As DNA, the CDR3 is TGTGCCAGCAGTTCTCTAGCGGGGGGGCCTACTGAGCAGTTCTTC.

The V and J genes are TRBV27 and TRBJ1-2, with 7 bases matching TRBD1. The V gene end was trimmed by 6 bases and the J gene end by 3 bases; junction bases not matched to a gene: 13. Germline V gene lookup returns CDR1 MNHEY and CDR2 SMNVEV (reference sequence). This CDR3 has 16 amino acids. The CDR3 reads CASRLQGTVKYYGYTF. Here the CDR3 DNA reads TGTGCCAGCAGACTCCAAGGGACAGTTAAATACTATGGCTACACCTTC.

The chain is built from TRBV4-1 and TRBJ2-6; D is unclear. Per the germline V gene, CDR1 is MGHRA and CDR2 is YSYEKL. V was shortened by 2 bases and J by 4 bases, with 12 bases between the two germline ends. The CDR3 extends over 16 amino acids. CDR3 DNA sequence: TGCGCCAGCAGCCAATCTATCCTCTCCGGGGCCAACGTCCTGACTTTC. It translates to CASSQSILSGANVLTF.

The chain uses TRBV13 and TRBJ2-7, with TRBD1 identical over 8 bases. This CDR3 is 15 amino acids long. The ends lost 4 bases at V and 3 bases at J; junction bases unmatched: 8. CDR1 is PRHDT, CDR2 FYEKMQ, per germline (reference sequence). The CDR3 coding sequence is TGTGCCAGCAGCTCACCTACAGGGGGATTCTACGAGCAGTACTTC. Protein sequence: CASSSPTGGFYEQYF. Drawing the rest from reference TRBV13 and TRBJ2-7, the complete variable domain is AAGVIQSPRHLIKEKRETATLKCYPIPRHDTVYWYQQGPGQDPQFLISFYEKMQSDKGSIPDRFSAQQFSDYHSELNMSSLELGDSALYFCASSSPTGGFYEQYFGPGTRLTVT.

The rearrangement uses TRBV19 and TRBJ1-3; the match to TRBD1 covers 8 bases. CDR3 length equals 17 residues. Looked up from germline, CDR1 is LNHDA and CDR2 is SQIVND (reference sequence). The V segment lost 3 bases and the J segment 2 bases; nucleotides outside the gene matches: 9. The CDR3 loop is CASSILGTGLAGNTIYF. The CDR3, as DNA: TGTGCCAGTAGTATTCTGGGGACAGGTTTGGCTGGAAACACCATATATTTT.